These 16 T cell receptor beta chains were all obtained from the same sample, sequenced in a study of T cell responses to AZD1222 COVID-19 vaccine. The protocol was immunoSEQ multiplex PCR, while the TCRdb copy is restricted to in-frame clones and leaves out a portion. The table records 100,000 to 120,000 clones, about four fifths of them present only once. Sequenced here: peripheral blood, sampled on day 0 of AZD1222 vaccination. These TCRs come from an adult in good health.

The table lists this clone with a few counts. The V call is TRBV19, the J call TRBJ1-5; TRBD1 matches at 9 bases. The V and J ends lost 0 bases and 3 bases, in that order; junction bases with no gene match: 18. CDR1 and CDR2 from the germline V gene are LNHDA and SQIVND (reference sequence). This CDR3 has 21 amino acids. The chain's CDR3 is CASSIDLGLGTGPNPNQPQHF. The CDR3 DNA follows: TGTGCCAGTAGTATAGATTTAGGCTTGGGGACAGGGCCGAACCCCAATCAGCCCCAGCATTTT.

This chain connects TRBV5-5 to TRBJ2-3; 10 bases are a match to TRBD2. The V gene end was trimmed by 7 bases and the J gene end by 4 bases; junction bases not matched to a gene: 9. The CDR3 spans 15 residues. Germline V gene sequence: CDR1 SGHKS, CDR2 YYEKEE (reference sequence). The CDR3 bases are TGTGCCAGCGAAAGCGGGAGGGCCGTGGCAGATACGCAGTATTTT. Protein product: CASESGRAVADTQYF.

CDR3 sequence: CASSLFLRGSYEQYF. DNA for the CDR3: TGTGCCAGCAGTTTATTTCTACGGGGGTCCTACGAGCAGTACTTC. The rearrangement joins TRBV27 to TRBJ2-7; a possible D gene is TRBD2 (6 bases). The germline V gene encodes CDR1 MNHEY and CDR2 SMNVEV (reference sequence). With 1 base removed from V and 1 base from J, the gap between germline ends came to 11 bases. The CDR3 extends over 15 amino acids.

The CDR3 sequence: CASRPGSRVPNTEAFF. The DNA of the CDR3 is TGTGCCAGCAGACCTGGGAGTCGAGTGCCTAACACTGAAGCTTTCTTT. This chain connects TRBV6-2 or TRBV6-3 to TRBJ1-1, with unresolved D. CDR1 is MNHEY, CDR2 SVGEGT, per germline. V shed 6 bases and J shed 2 bases, with 19 bases lying between them. The CDR3 is made up of 16 amino acids.

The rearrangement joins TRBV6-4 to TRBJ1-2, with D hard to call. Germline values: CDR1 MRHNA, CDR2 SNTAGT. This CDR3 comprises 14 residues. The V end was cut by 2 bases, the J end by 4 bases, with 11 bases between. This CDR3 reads CASSDTRNPYGYTF. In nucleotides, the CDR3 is TGTGCCAGCAGTGACACGCGTAACCCCTATGGCTACACCTTC.

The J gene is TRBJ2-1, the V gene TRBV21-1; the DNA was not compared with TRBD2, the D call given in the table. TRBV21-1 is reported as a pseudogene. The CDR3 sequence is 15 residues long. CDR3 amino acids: CASSNGTSEDNEQFF. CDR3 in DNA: TGTGCCAGCAGCAACGGGACTAGCGAAGACAATGAGCAGTTCTTC.

In nucleotides, the CDR3 is TGTGCCAGCAGGACAGGGAGGAGTGAAAAACTGTTTTTT. It is translated as CASRTGRSEKLFF. The chain combines TRBV2 with TRBJ1-4; 7 bases are a match to TRBD1. Germline V gives CDR1 SNHLY, CDR2 FYNNEI. The CDR3 consists of 13 residues. V lost 6 bases and J lost 7; bases outside the gene matches: 5.

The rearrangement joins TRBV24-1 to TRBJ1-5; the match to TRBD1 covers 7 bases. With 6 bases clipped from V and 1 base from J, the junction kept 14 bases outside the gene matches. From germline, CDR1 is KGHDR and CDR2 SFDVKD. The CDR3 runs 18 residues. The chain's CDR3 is CATSRQGKGMGSNQPQHF. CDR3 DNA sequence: TGTGCCACCAGTCGACAGGGAAAAGGAATGGGAAGCAATCAGCCCCAGCATTTT.

CDR3 loop: CASSLEGIGQPQHF. The CDR3 coding sequence is TGTGCCAGCAGCTTAGAGGGAATCGGTCAGCCCCAGCATTTT. The chain links TRBV7-9 to TRBJ1-5; unclear D gene. With 1 base removed from V and 6 bases from J, the gap between germline ends came to 10 bases. Germline V lookup: CDR1 SEHNR, CDR2 FQNEAQ (reference sequence). The CDR3 is made up of 14 amino acids.

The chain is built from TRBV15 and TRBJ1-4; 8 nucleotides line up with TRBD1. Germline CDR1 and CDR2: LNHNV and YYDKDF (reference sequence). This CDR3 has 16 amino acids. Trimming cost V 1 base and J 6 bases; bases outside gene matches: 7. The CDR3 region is CATSRGRTGSDEKLFF. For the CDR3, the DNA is TGTGCCACCAGCAGAGGGAGGACAGGGTCGGATGAAAAACTGTTTTTT.

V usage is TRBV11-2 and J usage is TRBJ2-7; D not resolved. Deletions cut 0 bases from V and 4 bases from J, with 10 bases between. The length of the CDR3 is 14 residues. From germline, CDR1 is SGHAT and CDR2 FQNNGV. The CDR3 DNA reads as TGTGCCAGCAGCTTAGATGTGGAAGGGTACGAGCAGTACTTC. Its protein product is CASSLDVEGYEQYF.

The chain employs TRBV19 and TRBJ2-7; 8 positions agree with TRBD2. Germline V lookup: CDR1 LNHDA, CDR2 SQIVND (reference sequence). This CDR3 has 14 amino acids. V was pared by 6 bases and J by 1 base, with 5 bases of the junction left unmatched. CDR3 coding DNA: TGTGCCAGTAGAGGACTAGCCGGGTCCTACGAGCAGTACTTC. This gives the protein CASRGLAGSYEQYF.

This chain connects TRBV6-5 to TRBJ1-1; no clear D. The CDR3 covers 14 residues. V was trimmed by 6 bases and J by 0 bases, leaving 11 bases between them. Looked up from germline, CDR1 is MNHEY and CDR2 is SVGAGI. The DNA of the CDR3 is TGTGCCAGCAGCAAAGGAGGTATGAACACTGAAGCTTTCTTT. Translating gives CASSKGGMNTEAFF.

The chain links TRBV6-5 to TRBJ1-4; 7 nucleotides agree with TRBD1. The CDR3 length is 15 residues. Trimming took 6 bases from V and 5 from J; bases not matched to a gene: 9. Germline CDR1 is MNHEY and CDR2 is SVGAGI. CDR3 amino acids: CASSFTGARNEKLFF. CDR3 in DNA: TGTGCCAGCAGCTTTACAGGGGCCCGAAATGAAAAACTGTTTTTT.

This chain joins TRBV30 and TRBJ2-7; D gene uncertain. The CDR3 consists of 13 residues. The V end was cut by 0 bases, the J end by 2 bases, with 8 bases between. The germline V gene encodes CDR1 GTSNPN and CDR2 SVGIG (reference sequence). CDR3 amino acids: CAWSVHEPYEQYF. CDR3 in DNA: TGTGCCTGGAGTGTACACGAGCCCTACGAGCAGTACTTC. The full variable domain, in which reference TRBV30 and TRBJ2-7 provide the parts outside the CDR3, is SQTIHQWPATLVQPVGSPLSLECTVEGTSNPNLYWYRQAAGRGLQLLFYSVGIGQISSEVPQNLSASRPQDRQFILSSKKLLLSDSGFYLCAWSVHEPYEQYFGPGTRLTVT.

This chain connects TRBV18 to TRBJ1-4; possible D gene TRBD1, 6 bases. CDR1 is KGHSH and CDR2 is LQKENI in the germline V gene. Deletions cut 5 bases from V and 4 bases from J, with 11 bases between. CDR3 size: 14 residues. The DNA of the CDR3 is TGTGCCAGCTCAGTCAGAGGGGGTAATGAAAAACTGTTTTTT. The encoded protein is CASSVRGGNEKLFF. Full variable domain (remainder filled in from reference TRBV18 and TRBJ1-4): NAGVMQNPRHLVRRRGQEARLRCSPMKGHSHVYWYRQLPEEGLKFMVYLQKENIIDESGMPKERFSAEFPKEGPSILRIQQVVRGDSAAYFCASSVRGGNEKLFFGSGTQLSVL.